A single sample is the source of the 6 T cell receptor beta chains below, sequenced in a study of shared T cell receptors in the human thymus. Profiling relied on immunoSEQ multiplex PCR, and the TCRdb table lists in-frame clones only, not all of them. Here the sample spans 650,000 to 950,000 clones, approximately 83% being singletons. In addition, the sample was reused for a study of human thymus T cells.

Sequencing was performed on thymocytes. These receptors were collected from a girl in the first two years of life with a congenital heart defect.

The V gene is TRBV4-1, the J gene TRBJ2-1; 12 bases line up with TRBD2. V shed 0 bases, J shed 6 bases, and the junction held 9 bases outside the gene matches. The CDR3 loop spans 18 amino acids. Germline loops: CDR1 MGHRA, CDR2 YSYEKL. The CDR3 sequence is CASSQDKWSSGGANEQFF. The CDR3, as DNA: TGCGCCAGCAGCCAAGATAAGTGGTCTAGCGGGGGGGCCAATGAGCAGTTCTTC.

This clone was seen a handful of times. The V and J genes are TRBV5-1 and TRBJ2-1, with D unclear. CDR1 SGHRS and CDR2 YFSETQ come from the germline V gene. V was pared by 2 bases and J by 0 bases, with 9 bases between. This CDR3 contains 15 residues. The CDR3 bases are TGCGCCAGCAGCTTAGACTCCAGCTCCTACAATGAGCAGTTCTTC. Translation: CASSLDSSSYNEQFF.

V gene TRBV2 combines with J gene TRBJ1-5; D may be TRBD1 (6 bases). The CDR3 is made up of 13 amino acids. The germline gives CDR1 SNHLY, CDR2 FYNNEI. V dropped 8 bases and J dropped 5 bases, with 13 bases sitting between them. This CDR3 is CASARTVHQPQHF. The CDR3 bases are TGTGCCAGCGCGAGGACAGTTCATCAGCCCCAGCATTTT.

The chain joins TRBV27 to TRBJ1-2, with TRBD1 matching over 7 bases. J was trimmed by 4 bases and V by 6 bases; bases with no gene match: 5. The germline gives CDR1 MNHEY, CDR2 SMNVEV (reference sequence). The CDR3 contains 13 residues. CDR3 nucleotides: TGTGCCAGCAGCTCCGGGACAGTCTATGGCTACACCTTC. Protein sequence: CASSSGTVYGYTF.

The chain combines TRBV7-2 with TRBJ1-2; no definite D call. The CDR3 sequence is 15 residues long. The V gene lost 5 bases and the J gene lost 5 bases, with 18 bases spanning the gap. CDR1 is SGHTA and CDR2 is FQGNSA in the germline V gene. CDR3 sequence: CASSPVASSGYGYTF. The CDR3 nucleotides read TGTGCCAGCAGCCCAGTTGCCTCGAGCGGATATGGCTACACCTTC.

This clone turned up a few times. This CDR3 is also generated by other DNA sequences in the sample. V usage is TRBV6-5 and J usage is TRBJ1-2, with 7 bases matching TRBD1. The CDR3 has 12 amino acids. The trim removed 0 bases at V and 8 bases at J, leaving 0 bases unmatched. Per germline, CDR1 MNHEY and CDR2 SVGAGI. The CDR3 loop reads CASSYSGGGYTF. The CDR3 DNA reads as TGTGCCAGCAGTTACTCAGGGGGCGGCTACACCTTC.